The 22 T cell receptor beta chains in this list originate from one sample, sequenced in a study of blood T cells in healthy people across ages. With a J-beta primer mix and a sample-barcoded 5' primer, a second PCR ran roughly 6 to 11 cycles. One entry per CDR3 protein results from TCRdb running MiXCR on the 5' RACE reads. The profile shows hundreds of thousands of distinct CDR3 sequences, around a fifth of them singletons. Sequencing was done on a sample of blood. The receptors originated from an older man in good health.

This clonotype was counted between two and nine times. The rearrangement joins TRBV5-5 to TRBJ2-5; D is undetermined. The CDR3 is 14 amino acids. The germline V and J ends were trimmed by 4 bases and 0 bases, with 10 bases remaining between them. Germline loops: CDR1 SGHKS, CDR2 YYEKEE (reference sequence). Written as DNA, the CDR3 is TGTGCCAGCAGCAGTGATCCGTACCAAGAGACCCAGTACTTC. Its protein product is CASSSDPYQETQYF.

The J gene is TRBJ2-7, the V gene TRBV6-2 or TRBV6-3; 14 bases agree with TRBD2. Trimming removed 7 bases from V and 5 bases from J; junction bases left unmatched: 16. Germline CDR1 and CDR2: MNHEY and SVGEGT. The CDR3 runs 18 residues. This CDR3 is CASTQPQGTSGRIHEQYF. The CDR3 bases are TGTGCCAGCACACAGCCCCAAGGGACTAGCGGGAGAATCCACGAGCAGTACTTC.

V usage is TRBV9 and J usage is TRBJ2-5; a possible D gene is TRBD1 (6 bases). V was clipped by 2 bases and J by 2 bases, with 13 bases between them. CDR1 is SGDLS and CDR2 is YYNGEE in the germline V gene. CDR3 length: 15 amino acids. In DNA form, the CDR3 reads TGTGCCAGCAGCGTTTGGGCAGGGGAGCAAGAGACCCAGTACTTC. The encoded protein is CASSVWAGEQETQYF.

This clonotype occurred once. The chain joins TRBV7-2 to TRBJ2-1, with a possible D match to TRBD1 (6 bases). The V end was cut by 0 bases, the J end by 5 bases, with 11 bases between. Germline loops: CDR1 SGHTA, CDR2 FQGNSA. The CDR3 consists of 15 residues. The CDR3 spells CASSLASTGNNEQFF. As DNA, the CDR3 is TGTGCCAGCAGCTTAGCCAGCACAGGGAACAATGAGCAGTTCTTC.

On this clonotype: The CDR3 ends on some other residue instead of the conserved phenylalanine or tryptophan, so this is likely a read error. The V call is TRBV10-3, the J call TRBJ2-7, with no clear D. From germline, CDR1 is ENHRY and CDR2 SYGVKD. This CDR3 is 13 amino acids long. V lost 6 bases to trimming and J lost 0 bases, with 9 bases between them. The CDR3 sequence is CAIRTESSYEQYL. Written as DNA, the CDR3 is TGTGCCATCAGGACCGAAAGCTCCTACGAGCAGTACCTC.

CDR3 nucleotide sequence: TGTGCCAGCAGCTCTCGACAGGAGGGTCGCACCGGGGAGCTGTTTTTT. Amino acid sequence: CASSSRQEGRTGELFF. This chain links TRBV13 with TRBJ2-2; D is perhaps TRBD1 or TRBD2 (6 bases each). CDR3 size: 16 residues. Germline loops: CDR1 PRHDT, CDR2 FYEKMQ (reference sequence). V lost 4 bases to trimming and J lost 4 bases, with 16 bases between them.

This clonotype was detected a few times. The chain is built from TRBV29-1 and TRBJ1-4; maybe TRBD1 (6 bases). V was trimmed by 0 bases and J by 8 bases, leaving 10 bases between them. The CDR3 is made up of 13 amino acids. The germline V gene has CDR1 SQVTM and CDR2 ANQGSEA. CDR3 region: CSVEEGAKEKLFF. The CDR3, as DNA: TGCAGCGTTGAAGAGGGGGCCAAGGAAAAACTGTTTTTT.

This chain links TRBV20-1 with TRBJ2-1, with unresolved D. V was trimmed by 3 bases and J by 6 bases, leaving 9 bases between them. The CDR3 sequence is 12 residues long. Germline CDR1 and CDR2: DFQATT and SNEGSKA (reference sequence). The CDR3 sequence: CSASSRGNEQFF. CDR3 nucleotide sequence: TGCAGTGCTAGTTCACGCGGCAATGAGCAGTTCTTC.

This clonotype has more than one count but fewer than ten. This sequence joins TRBV12-3 or TRBV12-4 and TRBJ2-5, with 9 bases matching TRBD1. V was pared by 6 bases and J by 4 bases, with 12 bases of the junction left unmatched. The CDR3 contains 16 residues. The CDR3 sequence: CASRLSGTGWIETQYF. CDR3 coding DNA: TGTGCCAGCAGGTTGTCCGGGACAGGGTGGATAGAGACCCAGTACTTC.

This clonotype has a count of ten or more. The rearrangement joins TRBV29-1 to TRBJ2-7, with D tentatively TRBD2 (5 bases). The germline V and J ends were trimmed by 4 bases and 3 bases, with 13 bases remaining between them. CDR1 is SQVTM and CDR2 is ANQGSEA in the germline V gene. This CDR3 region has 13 residues. CDR3 loop: CSVGGGKNYEQYF. CDR3 nucleotides: TGCAGCGTTGGAGGAGGAAAGAACTACGAGCAGTACTTC.

J is TRBJ2-5 and V is TRBV2; 7 positions agree with TRBD1. The germline gives CDR1 SNHLY, CDR2 FYNNEI. J gave up 3 bases and V 10 bases, and 2 bases lay outside the gene matches. This CDR3 region has 11 residues. CDR3 nucleotides: TGTGCCACAGGGACAGAAGAGACCCAGTACTTC. Translation gives CATGTEETQYF. Using reference TRBV2 and TRBJ2-5 for the parts outside the CDR3, the full variable domain is EPEVTQTPSHQVTQMGQEVILRCVPISNHLYFYWYRQILGQKVEFLVSFYNNEISEKSEIFDDQFSVERPDGSNFTLKIRSTKLEDSAMYFCATGTEETQYFGPGTRLLVL.

This clonotype was observed a handful of times. The genes are TRBV3-1 and TRBJ2-5; possible D gene TRBD1, 5 bases. The better agreement between TRBJ2-7 and the DNA end casts doubt on the J call. This CDR3 has 12 amino acids. Germline V CDR1 and CDR2: LGHDT, YNNKEL (reference sequence). The CDR3 DNA sequence: TGTGCCAGCAGCCAGTCAGGGAACGAGCAGTACTTC. Protein product: CASSQSGNEQYF.

The chain has TRBV7-2 and TRBJ2-1; D ambiguous. V was shortened by 3 bases and J by 0 bases, with 9 bases between the two germline ends. CDR3 length: 15 residues. The germline V gene has CDR1 SGHTA and CDR2 FQGNSA. The DNA for the CDR3 is TGTGCCAGCAGCTTTAAAGCGTTCTCCTACAATGAGCAGTTCTTC. Protein: CASSFKAFSYNEQFF.

This clonotype was counted at least ten times. The chain uses TRBV28 and TRBJ2-2, with 12 bases identical to TRBD2. There are 17 residues in the CDR3. V was clipped by 8 bases and J by 4 bases; unmatched bases: 11. From germline, CDR1 is MDHEN and CDR2 SYDVKM. DNA for the CDR3: TGTGCCAGCCGCTCGACTAGCGGGAGACCGGGCACCGGGGAGCTGTTTTTT. Translating gives CASRSTSGRPGTGELFF.

This clonotype occurred a few times. The rearrangement uses TRBV6-5 and TRBJ2-5; either TRBD1 or TRBD2 may fit D (5 bases each). Germline CDR1 reads MNHEY; CDR2 reads SVGAGI. There are 14 residues in the CDR3. Trimming removed 6 bases at V and 1 base at J, with 12 bases between. This CDR3 is CASSQNGGQETQYF. The CDR3 DNA reads TGTGCCAGCAGCCAAAATGGGGGCCAAGAGACCCAGTACTTC.

This rearrangement joins TRBV7-2 to TRBJ2-5, with D maybe TRBD2 (5 bases). CDR3 length equals 13 residues. V lost 3 bases and J lost 7, with 12 bases in between. Germline V gene sequence: CDR1 SGHTA, CDR2 FQGNSA. CDR3 loop: CASSLRAERTQYF. CDR3 in DNA: TGTGCCAGCAGCTTGAGAGCGGAGCGGACCCAGTACTTC.

The rearrangement uses TRBV6-2 or TRBV6-3 and TRBJ2-7; 9 nucleotides line up with TRBD2. Trimming took 2 bases from V and 13 from J; bases not matched to a gene: 3. Germline CDR1 MNHEY, CDR2 SVGEGT. The CDR3 runs 11 residues. CDR3 protein: CASSYRTSAYF. CDR3 DNA sequence: TGTGCCAGCAGTTACCGGACTAGCGCCTACTTC.

The V gene is TRBV10-2, the J gene TRBJ2-7, with D perhaps TRBD1 or TRBD2 (5 bases each). CDR1 and CDR2 from the germline V gene are WSHSY and SAAADI. V was trimmed by 1 base and J by 6 bases, leaving 7 bases between them. The CDR3 totals 12 residues. CDR3 loop: CASSELRGEQYF. In DNA form, the CDR3 reads TGCGCCAGCAGTGAGTTGAGGGGCGAGCAGTACTTC.

This clonotype came up many times. The chain is built from TRBV10-2 and TRBJ2-5; D is tentatively TRBD1 or TRBD2 (5 bases each). V shed 4 bases and J shed 1 base, with 10 bases lying between them. Germline lookup yields CDR1 WSHSY and CDR2 SAAADI. The CDR3 totals 14 residues. CDR3 nucleotides: TGCGCCAGCAGTGTCGGGGCAGGCCAAGAGACCCAGTACTTC. Protein: CASSVGAGQETQYF.

This clonotype was found a few times. CDR3 sequence (DNA): TGTGCCAGCAGCGCCCACCTAGCGAACAATGAGCAGTTCTTC. This codes for CASSAHLANNEQFF. The J gene is TRBJ2-1, the V gene TRBV7-2, with D possibly TRBD2 on 6 matching bases. CDR1 and CDR2 (germline): SGHTA, FQGNSA. V shed 5 bases and J shed 5 bases, with 13 bases lying between them. The CDR3 totals 14 residues.

This chain links TRBV5-1 with TRBJ2-6; TRBD1 matches at 9 bases. Looked up from germline, CDR1 is SGHRS and CDR2 is YFSETQ. The V segment lost 1 base and the J segment 0 bases; nucleotides outside the gene matches: 2. This CDR3 spans 17 amino acids. CDR3 DNA: TGCGCCAGCAGCTTGTTGGGACAGGGCTCTGGGGCCAACGTCCTGACTTTC. Protein product: CASSLLGQGSGANVLTF.

This chain uses TRBV3-1 with TRBJ2-5; tentatively, D is TRBD1 or TRBD2 (5 bases each). Trimming left V 7 bases short and J 5 bases short, with 17 bases between. This CDR3 has 14 residues. Germline CDR1 and CDR2: LGHDT and YNNKEL (reference sequence). The CDR3 is CASTRDGTGETQYF. The CDR3 DNA is TGTGCCAGCACCAGGGACGGAACTGGGGAGACCCAGTACTTC.